Below are 27 T cell receptor beta chains sequenced from a single sample in a study of blood T cell repertoires in COVID-19. Generated by immunoSEQ multiplex PCR, the TCRdb table keeps only in-frame clones and is missing some. The sample holds approximately 210,000 clones; about 90% are singletons and the top ten take approximately 8.1%. Source material: PBMCs or T cells enriched from blood (not recorded which). These receptor sequences come from a young woman who had recovered from COVID-19.

The chain is built from TRBV7-9 and TRBJ1-4, with no clear D. V lost 5 bases and J 8 bases, leaving 9 bases between the germline ends. The CDR3 runs to 12 residues. The V gene's germline CDR1 is SEHNR and CDR2 FQNEAQ (reference sequence). The CDR3 bases are TGTGCCAGCAGCGCGAGAGAAGAAAAACTGTTTTTT. Translated: CASSAREEKLFF.

This chain links TRBV19 with TRBJ1-2; TRBD1 agrees at 9 bases. The germline V gene encodes CDR1 LNHDA and CDR2 SQIVND (reference sequence). J was trimmed by 3 bases and V by 4 bases; bases with no gene match: 9. The CDR3 runs 16 residues. CDR3 nucleotide sequence: TGTGCCAGTAGTAGCTGGACAGGGGAAATCGACTATGGCTACACCTTC. Translated, it gives CASSSWTGEIDYGYTF.

V gene TRBV5-1 combines with J gene TRBJ1-4; 8 bases are a match to TRBD1. The J segment lost 7 bases and the V segment lost 1 base, leaving 6 bases of the junction unmatched. Looked up from germline, CDR1 is SGHRS and CDR2 is YFSETQ. This CDR3 has 15 residues. CDR3 loop: CASSLSGQGGEKLFF. CDR3 sequence (DNA): TGCGCCAGCAGCTTGTCAGGACAGGGAGGTGAAAAACTGTTTTTT.

The chain couples TRBV5-6 to TRBJ1-2, with unresolved D. In germline, CDR1 is SGHDT, CDR2 YYEEEE. The CDR3 covers 13 residues. With 4 bases removed from V and 4 bases from J, the gap between germline ends came to 11 bases. CDR3 in DNA: TGTGCCAGCAGCCGCGGGCAGCGCTATGGCTACACCTTC. Protein sequence: CASSRGQRYGYTF.

The V gene is TRBV19, the J gene TRBJ1-6, with 7 positions matching TRBD1. V trimming: 3 bases; J trimming: 7 bases; junction bases outside the gene matches: 6. The germline gives CDR1 LNHDA, CDR2 SQIVND (reference sequence). CDR3 size: 15 residues. The CDR3 DNA is TGTGCCAGTAGTATGGGGACAGAAACAAATTCACCCCTCCACTTT. Residues: CASSMGTETNSPLHF.

The rearrangement joins TRBV7-9 to TRBJ1-5; no clear D gene. There are 13 residues in the CDR3. Germline V gene lookup returns CDR1 SEHNR and CDR2 FQNEAQ (reference sequence). Trimming took 3 bases from V and 2 from J, leaving 5 bases between them. The CDR3 loop reads CASSLFGNQPQHF. CDR3 in DNA: TGTGCCAGCAGCTTGTTCGGCAATCAGCCCCAGCATTTT.

The chain is built from TRBV10-3 and TRBJ1-2, with TRBD1 matching 8 bases. The CDR3 extends over 15 amino acids. Germline lookup yields CDR1 ENHRY and CDR2 SYGVKD. J was trimmed by 2 bases and V by 5 bases; bases with no gene match: 7. The CDR3 DNA sequence: TGTGCCATCAGTACTATCGACAGGGGAAACTATGGCTACACCTTC. This sequence encodes CAISTIDRGNYGYTF.

The rearrangement uses TRBV28 and TRBJ1-2; possibly TRBD1 for D (6 bases). Germline CDR1 and CDR2: MDHEN and SYDVKM. The V and J ends lost 2 bases and 9 bases respectively, with 13 bases between them. The CDR3 has 13 residues. The CDR3: CASSLLTGPSYTF. CDR3 DNA sequence: TGTGCCAGCAGTTTACTTACAGGGCCCAGCTACACCTTC.

The CDR3 spells CASRNTGELFF. As DNA, the CDR3 is TGTGCCAGCCGGAACACCGGGGAGCTGTTTTTT. The chain employs TRBV9 and TRBJ2-2, with D uncertain. Germline CDR1 and CDR2: SGDLS and YYNGEE. The CDR3 runs to 11 residues. Trimming removed 7 bases at V and 1 base at J, with 2 bases between.

This clone is a singleton in its sample. J is TRBJ2-6 and V is TRBV5-1, with 7 nucleotides matching TRBD1. With 1 base clipped from V and 2 bases from J, the junction kept 0 bases outside the gene matches. CDR1 and CDR2 from the germline V gene are SGHRS and YFSETQ. The CDR3 consists of 15 residues. This chain's CDR3 is CASSLQGAGANVLTF. CDR3 coding DNA: TGCGCCAGCAGCTTGCAGGGGGCTGGGGCCAACGTCCTGACTTTC.

V usage is TRBV9 and J usage is TRBJ1-1; D is unresolved. Germline lookup yields CDR1 SGDLS and CDR2 YYNGEE. The CDR3 totals 15 residues. V lost 4 bases to trimming and J lost 5 bases, with 18 bases between them. Here the CDR3 reads CASSPEGRAGTEAFF. The CDR3 nucleotides read TGTGCCAGCAGCCCGGAGGGTAGGGCGGGAACTGAAGCTTTCTTT.

Note on this clone: The junction and the germline gene differ at one end; a read error may be behind it. J is TRBJ1-1 and V is TRBV4-2; TRBD1 is a possible D gene (5 bases). Germline CDR1 LGHNA, CDR2 YNFKEQ. CDR3 length: 14 residues. CDR3 protein: CASSQDPGNSEAFF. CDR3 bases: TGTGCCAGCAGCCAAGATCCAGGGAACTCTGAAGCTTTCTTT.

This chain uses TRBV28 with TRBJ2-7; D gene ambiguous. CDR1 MDHEN and CDR2 SYDVKM come from the germline V gene. This CDR3 is 15 amino acids long. V was clipped by 5 bases and J by 0 bases, with 14 bases between them. The CDR3 reads CASSPKDWSSYEQYF. The CDR3 DNA reads TGTGCCAGCAGTCCGAAGGATTGGAGCTCCTACGAGCAGTACTTC.

V and J are TRBV4-1 and TRBJ2-5; no clear D gene. This CDR3 is 15 amino acids long. Trimming took 0 bases from V and 0 from J, leaving 8 bases between them. Germline assignment: CDR1 MGHRA and CDR2 YSYEKL. This chain's CDR3 is CASSQDILYQETQYF. The CDR3, as DNA: TGCGCCAGCAGCCAAGATATTCTGTACCAAGAGACCCAGTACTTC.

V and J are TRBV5-1 and TRBJ1-6; tentative D call: TRBD1 (6 bases). The CDR3 extends over 15 amino acids. The germline V gene encodes CDR1 SGHRS and CDR2 YFSETQ. V was trimmed by 0 bases and J by 8 bases, leaving 12 bases between them. In DNA, the CDR3 is TGCGCCAGCAGCTTGGACGGGGGGCCCTATTCACCCCTCCACTTT. Amino acids: CASSLDGGPYSPLHF.

V usage is TRBV6-5 and J usage is TRBJ1-3; D uncertain. Trimming removed 2 bases at V and 0 bases at J, with 5 bases between. Germline V gives CDR1 MNHEY, CDR2 SVGAGI. There are 14 residues in the CDR3. The CDR3 sequence: CASSYSISGNTIYF. The CDR3 DNA sequence: TGTGCCAGCAGTTACAGCATCTCTGGAAACACCATATATTTT.

Comments on this clone: One end of the junction does not line up with germline, which may come from a read error. This sequence joins TRBV5-6 and TRBJ1-5; tentatively, D is TRBD1 (5 bases). This CDR3 is 15 amino acids long. The germline CDR1 and CDR2 sequences are SGHDT and YYEEEE. The CDR3 coding sequence is TGTGCCCGCAGCTTGGCCGGGGGGGGAAAGGAGCCCCAGCATTTT. Protein sequence: CARSLAGGGKEPQHF.

The rearrangement uses TRBV5-1 and TRBJ2-1; weak D call: TRBD2 (5 bases). The CDR3 consists of 15 residues. CDR1 SGHRS and CDR2 YFSETQ come from the germline V gene. V was cut by 4 bases and J by 5 bases, with 16 bases left in between. CDR3 nucleotide sequence: TGCGCCAGCAGCATGGAGCGGCAGACCAACAATGAGCAGTTCTTC. This codes for CASSMERQTNNEQFF.

This chain joins TRBV24-1 and TRBJ2-1, with D possibly matching TRBD2 (6 bases). CDR1 and CDR2 from the germline V gene are KGHDR and SFDVKD. This CDR3 region has 14 residues. V lost 7 bases, J lost 4 bases, and 13 bases lay in between. CDR3 amino acids: CATSGDSSYNEQFF. The DNA of the CDR3 is TGTGCCACCAGCGGGGACTCCAGTTACAATGAGCAGTTCTTC.

This clone was observed once. The V and J genes are TRBV4-1 and TRBJ1-6; D uncertain. This CDR3 spans 13 amino acids. V lost 1 base to trimming and J lost 7 bases, with 5 bases between them. Per the germline V gene, CDR1 is MGHRA and CDR2 is YSYEKL. The CDR3 sequence is CASSQAGNSPLHF. The CDR3 nucleotides read TGCGCCAGCAGCCAAGCGGGGAATTCACCCCTCCACTTT.

This chain joins TRBV10-2 and TRBJ1-3, with D possibly matching TRBD1 (5 bases). V shed 8 bases and J shed 2 bases, with 10 bases lying between them. The CDR3 has 13 amino acids. Germline CDR1 and CDR2: WSHSY and SAAADI. CDR3: CASGGETGNTIYF. The CDR3 DNA reads as TGCGCCAGCGGGGGGGAAACTGGAAACACCATATATTTT.

This clone appeared once. The CDR3 sequence is CASSRPGAGGPGSYEQYF. CDR3 bases: TGTGCCAGCAGTCGACCTGGAGCGGGGGGGCCGGGGTCCTACGAGCAGTACTTC. The gene calls are TRBV2 and TRBJ2-7; 10 bases match TRBD2. The junction had 14 bases not matched to a gene; V was cut back by 5 bases and J by 1 base. The CDR3 is 18 residues long. Per the germline V gene, CDR1 is SNHLY and CDR2 is FYNNEI.

The chain links TRBV10-3 to TRBJ1-3; D uncertain. The V gene lost 11 bases and the J gene lost 0 bases, with 11 bases spanning the gap. The V gene's germline CDR1 is ENHRY and CDR2 SYGVKD. The CDR3 is 13 residues long. The CDR3 loop reads CAVVVSSGNTIYF. The DNA for the CDR3 is TGTGCCGTCGTGGTGAGCTCTGGAAACACCATATATTTT.

The V gene is TRBV19, the J gene TRBJ2-1; 8 nucleotides align to TRBD1. The CDR3 loop spans 15 amino acids. Germline loops: CDR1 LNHDA, CDR2 SQIVND (reference sequence). This CDR3 reads CATRTSGTGRYEQFF. The CDR3 nucleotides are TGTGCGACGAGGACATCCGGGACAGGTAGATATGAGCAGTTCTTC.

This clone was found a few times. V is TRBV3-1 (or the pseudogene TRBV3-2) and J is TRBJ2-7, with D possibly TRBD2 on 6 matching bases. This CDR3 has 13 residues. Germline CDR1 is LGHDT and CDR2 is YNNKEL (reference sequence). The germline V and J ends were trimmed by 3 bases and 5 bases, with 11 bases remaining between them. CDR3 sequence (DNA): TGTGCCAGCAGCCATCTCAGGGAGGACGAGCAGTACTTC. It yields the protein CASSHLREDEQYF.

The chain links TRBV27 to TRBJ2-1; 8 positions match TRBD1. V shed 2 bases, J shed 14 bases, and the junction held 8 bases outside the gene matches. The CDR3 has 13 residues. Germline values: CDR1 MNHEY, CDR2 SMNVEV (reference sequence). CDR3 sequence reads: CASSLTGQGWKFF. The CDR3 DNA is TGTGCCAGCAGTTTAACCGGACAGGGATGGAAGTTCTTC.

This chain connects TRBV11-3 to TRBJ2-1; 11 nucleotides agree with TRBD2. Germline CDR1 reads SGHNT; CDR2 reads YENEEA. The CDR3 consists of 16 residues. The V gene end was trimmed by 2 bases and the J gene end by 8 bases; junction bases not matched to a gene: 8. CDR3 in DNA: TGTGCCAGCAGCTTAACCTGGACTAGCGGGTCGGATGAGCAGTTCTTC. As protein: CASSLTWTSGSDEQFF.